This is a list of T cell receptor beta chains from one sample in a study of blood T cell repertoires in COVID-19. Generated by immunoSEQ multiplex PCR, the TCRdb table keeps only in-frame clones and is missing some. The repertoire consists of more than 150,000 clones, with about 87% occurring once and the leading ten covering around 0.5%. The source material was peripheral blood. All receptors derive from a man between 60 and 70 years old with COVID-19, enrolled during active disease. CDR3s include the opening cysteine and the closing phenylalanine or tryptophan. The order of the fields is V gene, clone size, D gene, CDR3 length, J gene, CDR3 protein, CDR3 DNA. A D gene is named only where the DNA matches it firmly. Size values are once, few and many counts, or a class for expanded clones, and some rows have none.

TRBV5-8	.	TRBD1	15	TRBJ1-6	CASSLEGQPHSPLHF	TGTGCCAGCAGCTTGGAGGGACAGCCCCATTCACCCCTCCACTTT
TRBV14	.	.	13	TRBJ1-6	CASSQDQNSPLHF	TGTGCCAGCAGCCAAGATCAGAATTCACCCCTCCACTTT
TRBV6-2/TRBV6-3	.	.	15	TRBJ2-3	CASSIRANPPDTQYF	TGTGCCAGCAGCATCCGTGCTAATCCCCCAGATACGCAGTATTTT
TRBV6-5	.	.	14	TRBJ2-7	CAIRFLGGSYEQYF	TGTGCCATCAGATTCCTTGGCGGAAGTTACGAGCAGTACTTC
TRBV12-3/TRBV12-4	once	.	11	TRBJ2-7	CASSGVREQYF	TGTGCCAGCAGTGGTGTCCGGGAGCAGTACTTC
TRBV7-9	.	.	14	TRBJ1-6	CASSLGQNNSPLHF	TGTGCCAGCAGCTTAGGACAGAATAATTCACCCCTCCACTTT
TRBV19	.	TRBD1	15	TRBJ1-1	CASSSGTGSSTEAFF	TGTGCCAGTAGCTCCGGGACAGGGTCGAGCACTGAAGCTTTCTTT
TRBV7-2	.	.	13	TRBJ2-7	CASSLGRRMEQYF	TGTGCCAGCAGCCTGGGAAGGAGGATGGAGCAGTACTTC
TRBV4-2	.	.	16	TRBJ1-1	CASSQDLGATNTEAFF	TGTGCCAGCAGCCAAGATTTGGGGGCAACGAACACTGAAGCTTTCTTT
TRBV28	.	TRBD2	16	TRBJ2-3	CASSSQGWGGVDTQYF	TGTGCCAGCAGTTCCCAAGGTTGGGGGGGGGTGGATACGCAGTATTTT
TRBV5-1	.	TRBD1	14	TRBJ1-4	CASSEDRVGEKLFF	TGCGCCAGCAGCGAGGACAGGGTTGGAGAAAAACTGTTTTTT
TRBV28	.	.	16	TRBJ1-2	CASSFSSGGYNYGYTF	TGTGCCAGCAGTTTCTCCTCGGGGGGGTATAACTATGGCTACACCTTC
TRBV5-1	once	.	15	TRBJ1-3	CASTVAGNSGNTIYF	TGCGCCAGCACCGTCGCGGGTAACTCTGGAAACACCATATATTTT
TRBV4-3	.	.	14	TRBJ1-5	CASSHDSDNQPQHF	TGCGCCAGCAGCCATGACAGTGACAATCAGCCCCAGCATTTT
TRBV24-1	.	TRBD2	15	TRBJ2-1	CATSGSTSGYNEQFF	TGTGCCACCAGTGGCTCGACTAGCGGATACAATGAGCAGTTCTTC
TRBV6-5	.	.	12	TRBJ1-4	CASSYPGEKLFF	TGTGCCAGCAGTTATCCAGGGGAAAAACTGTTTTTT
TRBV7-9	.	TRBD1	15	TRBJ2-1	CASSATGDPYNEQFF	TGTGCCAGCAGCGCAACAGGGGACCCCTACAATGAGCAGTTCTTC
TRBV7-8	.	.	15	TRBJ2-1	CASRRTSSSYNEQFF	TGTGCCAGCAGACGGACTTCTAGCTCCTACAATGAGCAGTTCTTC
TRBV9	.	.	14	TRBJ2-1	CASGGATIYNEQFF	TGTGCCAGCGGCGGTGCGACTATTTACAATGAGCAGTTCTTC
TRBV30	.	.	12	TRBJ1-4	CAWRQGNEKLFF	TGTGCCTGGAGACAGGGAAATGAAAAACTGTTTTTT
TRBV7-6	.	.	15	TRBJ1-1	CASSTRGTVNTEAFF	TGTGCCAGCAGCACACGCGGGACCGTCAACACTGAAGCTTTCTTT
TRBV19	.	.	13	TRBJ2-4	CASSIQGGDIQYF	TGTGCCAGTAGTATTCAGGGTGGAGACATTCAGTACTTC
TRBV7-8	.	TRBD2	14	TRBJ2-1	CASSPVGLAPEQFF	TGTGCCAGCAGCCCAGTGGGACTAGCGCCAGAGCAGTTCTTC
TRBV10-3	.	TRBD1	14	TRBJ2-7	CAITDTGGSYEQYF	TGTGCCATCACCGATACAGGGGGCTCCTACGAGCAGTACTTC
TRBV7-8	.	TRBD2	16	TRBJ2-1	CASSLGRSSGNNEQFF	TGTGCCAGCAGCTTAGGGCGGTCTAGCGGCAACAATGAGCAGTTCTTC
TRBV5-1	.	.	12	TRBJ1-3	CASGNSGNTIYF	TGCGCCAGCGGCAACTCTGGAAACACCATATATTTT
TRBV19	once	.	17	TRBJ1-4	CASSKQGASGTNEKLFF	TGTGCCAGTAGTAAGCAGGGCGCCTCGGGCACTAATGAAAAACTGTTTTTT
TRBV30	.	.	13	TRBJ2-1	CAWSVLGPGEQFF	TGTGCCTGGAGTGTACTGGGGCCCGGTGAGCAGTTCTTC
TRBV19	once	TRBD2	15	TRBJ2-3	CASSFQRGVTDTQYF	TGTGCCAGTAGTTTCCAGCGGGGGGTCACAGATACGCAGTATTTT
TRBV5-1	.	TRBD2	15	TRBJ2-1	CASSQTSGGALEQFF	TGCGCCAGCAGCCAAACTAGCGGGGGGGCTCTTGAGCAGTTCTTC
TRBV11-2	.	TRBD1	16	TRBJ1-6	CASSLGRQGAISPLHF	TGTGCCAGCAGCTTAGGGCGGCAGGGGGCGATTTCACCCCTCCACTTT
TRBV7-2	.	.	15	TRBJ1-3	CASSAGVYSGNTIYF	TGTGCCAGCAGTGCAGGGGTTTACTCTGGAAACACCATATATTTT
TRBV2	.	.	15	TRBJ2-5	CASSEWGGAQETQYF	TGTGCCAGCAGTGAGTGGGGGGGGGCACAAGAGACCCAGTACTTC
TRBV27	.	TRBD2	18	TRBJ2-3	CASSLRLAGGPGTDTQYF	TGTGCCAGCAGTTTACGGCTAGCGGGAGGGCCGGGCACAGATACGCAGTATTTT
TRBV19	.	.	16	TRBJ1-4	CASSIYSGAGREKLFF	TGTGCCAGTAGTATATATAGCGGGGCAGGGCGCGAAAAACTGTTTTTT
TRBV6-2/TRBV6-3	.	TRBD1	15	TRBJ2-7	CASSTGQPSSYEQYF	TGTGCCAGCAGTACGGGACAGCCGTCGTCCTACGAGCAGTACTTC
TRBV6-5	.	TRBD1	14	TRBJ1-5	CASRGTGTGQAQHF	TGTGCCAGCAGAGGAACCGGGACAGGGCAAGCCCAGCATTTT